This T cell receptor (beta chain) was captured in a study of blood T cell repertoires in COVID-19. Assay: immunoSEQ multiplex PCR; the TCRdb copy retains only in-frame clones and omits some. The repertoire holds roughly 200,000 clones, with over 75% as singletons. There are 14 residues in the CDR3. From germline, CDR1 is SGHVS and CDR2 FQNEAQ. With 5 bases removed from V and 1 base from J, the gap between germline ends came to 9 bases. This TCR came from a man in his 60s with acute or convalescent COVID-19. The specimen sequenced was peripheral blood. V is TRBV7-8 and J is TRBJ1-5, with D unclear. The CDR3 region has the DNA TGTGCCAGCAGCCTCTCGGAGAGCAATCAGCCCCAGCATTTT. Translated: CASSLSESNQPQHF.